The 5 T cell receptor beta chains presented below share a single source sample, sequenced in a study of T cell responses to AZD1222 COVID-19 vaccine. The assay was immunoSEQ multiplex PCR, and TCRdb's table has in-frame clones only and misses some. Seen here are some 120,000 clones, over 70% observed once, and the top ten hold 5% to 6%. The specimen was peripheral blood, collected on day 0 of AZD1222 vaccination. These receptors were collected from an adult in good health.

The J gene is TRBJ1-1, the V gene TRBV3-1 (or the pseudogene TRBV3-2); D perhaps matches TRBD1 (5 bases). CDR1 LGHDT and CDR2 YNNKEL come from the germline V gene (reference sequence). This CDR3 spans 15 amino acids. V lost 4 bases and J 4 bases, leaving 16 bases between the germline ends. Here the CDR3 DNA reads TGTGCCAGCAGCCCAGGACTGGTAAGGGGCACTGAAGCTTTCTTT. It specifies CASSPGLVRGTEAFF.

The CDR3 loop reads CASSVGTGANYGYTF. In DNA form, the CDR3 reads TGTGCCAGCAGCGTAGGGACAGGGGCTAACTATGGCTACACCTTC. This chain joins TRBV9 and TRBJ1-2, with 9 bases that match TRBD1. CDR3 length: 15 amino acids. V was clipped by 0 bases and J by 0 bases; unmatched bases: 0. CDR1 is SGDLS and CDR2 is YYNGEE in the germline V gene.

V and J are TRBV18 and TRBJ1-6; TRBD1 agrees at 10 bases. The CDR3 has 15 amino acids. Germline V lookup: CDR1 KGHSH, CDR2 LQKENI. With 3 bases clipped from V and 9 bases from J, the junction kept 5 bases outside the gene matches. The CDR3 nucleotides read TGTGCCAGCTCACCTTCCGGGACAGGGGTTTCACCCCTCCACTTT. As protein: CASSPSGTGVSPLHF.

The V gene is TRBV18, the J gene TRBJ2-1; tentative D call: TRBD1 (5 bases). Germline-derived CDR1 and CDR2 are KGHSH and LQKENI. The CDR3 extends over 14 amino acids. Trimming removed 0 bases from V and 10 bases from J, with 13 bases in between. CDR3 in amino acids: CASSPPGQIGEQFF. CDR3 sequence (DNA): TGTGCCAGCTCACCACCGGGGCAAATTGGAGAGCAGTTCTTC.

This chain joins TRBV7-3 and TRBJ2-7, with 8 nucleotides matching TRBD1. V shed 4 bases, J shed 8 bases, and the junction held 7 bases outside the gene matches. CDR1 and CDR2 from the germline V gene are SGHTA and FQGTGA. This CDR3 comprises 13 residues. CDR3 sequence (DNA): TGTGCCAGCAGCTCCAGACAGGGGAATAAGCAGTACTTC. As protein: CASSSRQGNKQYF.